The clone carrying this T cell receptor (beta chain) was observed a few times. The CDR3 has 15 amino acids. Looked up from germline, CDR1 is SGHNT and CDR2 is YYREEE (reference sequence). V was pared by 7 bases and J by 3 bases, with 10 bases of the junction left unmatched. This sample is part of a study of blood T cell repertoires in COVID-19. Study as a whole: COVID-19 samples from acute and convalescent phases originated in the United States, Italy and Spain. T cells, B-cell-depleted T cells, or PBMCs supplied cDNA or gDNA.

Per the authors' pipeline: Reference gene primer amplification gave nucleated cell count estimates. Data came from immunoSEQ multiplex PCR; TCRdb stores just in-frame clones and leaves some out. From that table come the V and J calls and clone size; the DNA was used to work out D and trimming. Among 120,000 or so clones listed, 65% to 90% were seen once. The sample consisted of peripheral blood. The clonotype comes from a woman older than 75 with acute or convalescent COVID-19. This rearrangement joins TRBV5-4 to TRBJ1-2, with TRBD1 matching over 9 bases. DNA of the CDR3: TGTGCCAGCGGGCTTCAAACAGGGGGCGACTATGGCTACACCTTC. Amino acids: CASGLQTGGDYGYTF.